Listed here are 18 T cell receptor beta chains from one sample, sequenced in a study of blood T cells in healthy people across ages. PCR was performed a second time for 7 to 11 cycles using a sample-barcoded 5' primer and a J-beta primer mix. Via MiXCR, TCRdb re-called the 5' RACE reads, giving one row per CDR3 protein. The data show some 860,000 distinct CDR3 sequences, roughly 56% seen once. Sequencing used blood. Receptors originate from a man aged 40-49 years in good health.

The chain is built from TRBV5-1 and TRBJ2-2, with TRBD1 identical over 7 bases. Unmatched junction bases numbered 7, after V lost 7 bases and J lost 1 base. From germline, CDR1 is SGHRS and CDR2 YFSETQ. The length of the CDR3 is 15 residues. DNA for the CDR3: TGCGCCAGCTATACAGGGGAATGGAACACCGGGGAGCTGTTTTTT. This translates into CASYTGEWNTGELFF.

The V gene is TRBV5-6, the J gene TRBJ1-5; TRBD1 agrees at 8 bases. V was clipped by 4 bases and J by 5 bases; unmatched bases: 14. The germline CDR1 and CDR2 sequences are SGHDT and YYEEEE. The CDR3 covers 17 residues. CDR3 sequence reads: CASSHRTGLMSDQPQHF. CDR3 sequence (DNA): TGTGCCAGCAGCCACCGGACAGGGCTTATGAGCGATCAGCCCCAGCATTTT. Looking up the rest from reference TRBV5-6 and TRBJ1-5 gives the full variable domain: DAGVTQSPTHLIKTRGQQVTLRCSPKSGHDTVSWYQQALGQGPQFIFQYYEEEERQRGNFPDRFSGHQFPNYSSELNVNALLLGDSALYLCASSHRTGLMSDQPQHFGDGTRLSIL.

The chain couples TRBV12-3 or TRBV12-4 to TRBJ2-3, with D perhaps matching TRBD2 (7 bases). The length of the CDR3 is 15 residues. Trimming took off 5 bases at V and 4 bases at J, with 16 bases between the two ends. The CDR3 DNA reads TGTGCCAGCAGTGGAGCCGGGGGGCGCGCAGATACGCAGTATTTT. Protein product: CASSGAGGRADTQYF.

The count of this clonotype is one. This chain links TRBV20-1 with TRBJ1-6; no reliable D call. CDR1 and CDR2 from the germline V gene are DFQATT and SNEGSKA (reference sequence). The CDR3 runs to 14 residues. Trimming took off 6 bases at V and 7 bases at J, with 16 bases between the two ends. CDR3: CSALTGLGNSPLHF. The CDR3 DNA sequence: TGCAGTGCCCTCACGGGCCTAGGGAATTCACCCCTCCACTTT.

The rearrangement uses TRBV4-2 and TRBJ1-6; D unresolved. Trimming removed 1 base at V and 7 bases at J, with 8 bases between. Germline-derived CDR1 and CDR2 are LGHNA and YNFKEQ. This CDR3 has 14 residues. The CDR3 DNA follows: TGTGCCAGCAGCCAAGGGCCAGGAAATTCACCCCTCCACTTT. Its translation: CASSQGPGNSPLHF.

This clonotype turned up a few times. The chain links TRBV7-2 to TRBJ1-6, with 9 bases matching TRBD1. Germline V gives CDR1 SGHTA, CDR2 FQGNSA. The V gene end was trimmed by 5 bases and the J gene end by 10 bases; junction bases not matched to a gene: 9. The CDR3 is made up of 15 amino acids. CDR3 coding DNA: TGTGCCAGCAGCCCCCAGGGACAGGGACAATCACCCCTCCACTTT. It specifies CASSPQGQGQSPLHF.

This clonotype showed up just once. V and J are TRBV21-1 and TRBJ2-7. TRBV21-1 counts as a pseudogene. The CDR3 is made up of 13 amino acids. This CDR3 is CASRGWVGYEQYF. In DNA form, the CDR3 reads TGTGCCAGCAGGGGATGGGTGGGCTACGAGCAGTACTTC.

V usage is TRBV15 and J usage is TRBJ1-5; D might be TRBD1 (5 bases). Germline lookup yields CDR1 LNHNV and CDR2 YYDKDF (reference sequence). V shed 2 bases and J shed 3 bases, with 11 bases lying between them. This CDR3 has 15 amino acids. The CDR3 protein is CATSRIQVNNQPQHF. For the CDR3, the DNA is TGTGCCACCAGCAGAATACAGGTGAACAATCAGCCCCAGCATTTT.

This clonotype has a handful of counts. This chain connects TRBV20-1 to TRBJ2-5; 10 positions match TRBD2. Germline V gene lookup returns CDR1 DFQATT and CDR2 SNEGSKA (reference sequence). The CDR3 has 15 residues. Trimming at V came to 5 bases and at J to 1 base, leaving 7 bases not matched to a gene. The CDR3 DNA reads as TGCAGTGCTTTGAGTAGCGGGAGGCCCCAAGAGACCCAGTACTTC. Protein sequence: CSALSSGRPQETQYF.

The V and J genes are TRBV6-6 and TRBJ1-6, with D hard to call. CDR1 and CDR2 (germline): MNHNY, SVGAGI (reference sequence). The CDR3 covers 14 residues. Deletions cut 0 bases from V and 5 bases from J, with 5 bases between. In nucleotides, the CDR3 is TGTGCCAGCAGTTACTCGAGGGATAATTCACCCCTCCACTTT. It translates to CASSYSRDNSPLHF.

The chain is built from TRBV5-1 and TRBJ1-4; D not resolved. The CDR3 spans 15 residues. Germline assignment: CDR1 SGHRS and CDR2 YFSETQ. Trimming pared 4 bases from V and 0 bases from J, leaving 10 bases between. The CDR3 here is CASSPDTSTNEKLFF. The CDR3 nucleotides read TGCGCCAGCAGCCCAGACACCTCAACTAATGAAAAACTGTTTTTT. The complete variable domain, with remaining parts taken from reference TRBV5-1 and TRBJ1-4, reads KAGVTQTPRYLIKTRGQQVTLSCSPISGHRSVSWYQQTPGQGLQFLFEYFSETQRNKGNFPGRFSGRQFSNSRSEMNVSTLELGDSALYLCASSPDTSTNEKLFFGSGTQLSVL.

V and J are TRBV29-1 and TRBJ2-1; 7 nucleotides align to TRBD2. The last part of the DNA fits TRBJ2-7 better; the J call may be wrong. This CDR3 comprises 15 residues. Germline V gene lookup returns CDR1 SQVTM and CDR2 ANQGSEA. Here the CDR3 DNA reads TGCAGCGTTGAAGAAGGGAGGGGCATCTACAATGAGCAGTACTTC. Translation gives CSVEEGRGIYNEQYF.

The J gene is TRBJ1-2, the V gene TRBV5-8, with 7 bases lining up with TRBD1. Germline assignment: CDR1 SGHTS and CDR2 YDEGEE. V shed 4 bases and J 0 bases; nucleotides not matched to a gene: 9. The CDR3 length is 16 residues. CDR3 residues: CASSTRDSASNYGYTF. The CDR3 DNA reads TGTGCCAGCAGCACCCGGGACAGCGCCTCTAACTATGGCTACACCTTC.

The rearrangement links TRBV5-1 to TRBJ1-1; D unclear. CDR1 SGHRS and CDR2 YFSETQ come from the germline V gene. CDR3 length: 13 amino acids. V was clipped by 5 bases and J by 6 bases, with 14 bases between them. CDR3 in DNA: TGCGCCAGCAGTCCAGAGGGCGAGGCTGAAGCTTTCTTT. Its protein product is CASSPEGEAEAFF. Complete variable domain (other parts from reference TRBV5-1 and TRBJ1-1): KAGVTQTPRYLIKTRGQQVTLSCSPISGHRSVSWYQQTPGQGLQFLFEYFSETQRNKGNFPGRFSGRQFSNSRSEMNVSTLELGDSALYLCASSPEGEAEAFFGQGTRLTVV.

This chain links TRBV24-1 with TRBJ1-5; D remains ambiguous. Looked up from germline, CDR1 is KGHDR and CDR2 is SFDVKD. V was pared by 0 bases and J by 2 bases, with 25 bases between. The CDR3 spans 21 residues. DNA for the CDR3: TGTGCCACCAGTGATTTGCCCCTGGCGGTCGCCCAAACCTTCCGCAATCAGCCCCAGCATTTT. As protein: CATSDLPLAVAQTFRNQPQHF.

The CDR3 is CASSVGDRVDTEAFF. CDR3 coding DNA: TGTGCCAGCAGCGTTGGGGACAGGGTAGACACTGAAGCTTTCTTT. V gene TRBV9 combines with J gene TRBJ1-1; 9 nucleotides match TRBD1. Germline V lookup: CDR1 SGDLS, CDR2 YYNGEE. This CDR3 spans 15 amino acids. The junction had 5 bases not matched to a gene; V was cut back by 2 bases and J by 3 bases.

A few counts support this clonotype. This rearrangement joins TRBV12-3 or TRBV12-4 to TRBJ2-3; D unresolved. The CDR3 totals 13 residues. Trimming took off 4 bases at V and 6 bases at J, with 11 bases between the two ends. The CDR3, as DNA: TGTGCCAGCAGTTCCCAGACCGGGGATACGCAGTATTTT. Translated: CASSSQTGDTQYF.

The chain links TRBV5-1 to TRBJ1-2; TRBD1 aligns across 7 bases. Germline assignment: CDR1 SGHRS and CDR2 YFSETQ. CDR3 length: 14 amino acids. Trimming cost V 3 bases and J 4 bases; bases outside gene matches: 6. The CDR3 sequence: CASSWDSRSYGYTF. The CDR3 bases are TGCGCCAGCAGCTGGGACAGCCGCTCCTATGGCTACACCTTC.